The 30 T cell receptor beta chains given below trace back to one sample, sequenced in a study of technical replicates of blood from a few donors. Clones were read by immunoSEQ multiplex PCR, and TCRdb kept only the in-frame ones, dropping some. The table has almost 70,000 clones, roughly 92% seen once. Sequenced input: T cells isolated from PBMCs. The receptor set was obtained from a human donor in good health.

This clone was seen only once. J is TRBJ1-1 and V is TRBV11-2; D may be TRBD1 (5 bases). The V end was cut by 8 bases, the J end by 1 base, with 14 bases between. This CDR3 has 14 amino acids. CDR1 is SGHAT and CDR2 is FQNNGV in the germline V gene. Written as DNA, the CDR3 is TGTGCCAGCTCCGCCGGGGGTCCGAACACTGAAGCTTTCTTT. It codes for CASSAGGPNTEAFF.

The rearrangement uses TRBV5-6 and TRBJ2-4; possible D gene TRBD2, 6 bases. Trimming stripped 2 bases from V and 3 bases from J, with 21 bases between. CDR1 is SGHDT and CDR2 is YYEEEE in the germline V gene. CDR3 size: 18 residues. CDR3 sequence reads: CASSFKRVIGVGKNIQYF. DNA for the CDR3: TGTGCCAGCAGCTTTAAGCGGGTGATCGGCGTGGGCAAAAACATTCAGTACTTC. Full variable domain (outside the CDR3, taken from reference TRBV5-6 and TRBJ2-4): DAGVTQSPTHLIKTRGQQVTLRCSPKSGHDTVSWYQQALGQGPQFIFQYYEEEERQRGNFPDRFSGHQFPNYSSELNVNALLLGDSALYLCASSFKRVIGVGKNIQYFGAGTRLSVL.

This chain connects TRBV5-1 to TRBJ2-6; D is undetermined. Trimming took off 5 bases at V and 0 bases at J, with 9 bases between the two ends. The CDR3 is 15 residues long. Germline values: CDR1 SGHRS, CDR2 YFSETQ. CDR3 region: CASSSLSSGANVLTF. The CDR3 DNA reads as TGCGCCAGCAGTTCACTTTCCTCTGGGGCCAACGTCCTGACTTTC.

The chain recombines TRBV13 with TRBJ2-2, with D possibly being TRBD2 (6 bases). Trimming took off 5 bases at V and 6 bases at J, with 25 bases between the two ends. Germline assignment: CDR1 PRHDT and CDR2 FYEKMQ (reference sequence). The CDR3 consists of 18 residues. This CDR3 reads CASSQATTLAFDSGELFF. The CDR3 coding sequence is TGTGCCAGCAGCCAAGCAACAACCCTAGCGTTCGACTCCGGGGAGCTGTTTTTT.

The rearrangement joins TRBV15 to TRBJ2-2; unclear D gene. The length of the CDR3 is 14 residues. The V gene lost 5 bases and the J gene lost 1 base, with 8 bases spanning the gap. Germline CDR1 reads LNHNV; CDR2 reads YYDKDF (reference sequence). CDR3 region: CATSQTENTGELFF. The CDR3 nucleotides are TGTGCCACCAGCCAAACAGAGAACACCGGGGAGCTGTTTTTT. Full variable domain (missing parts from reference TRBV15 and TRBJ2-2): DAMVIQNPRYQVTQFGKPVTLSCSQTLNHNVMYWYQQKSSQAPKLLFHYYDKDFNNEADTPDNFQSRRPNTSFCFLDIRSPGLGDTAMYLCATSQTENTGELFFGEGSRLTVL.

The chain uses TRBV28 and TRBJ1-1; 8 bases agree with TRBD1. This CDR3 spans 13 amino acids. Germline-derived CDR1 and CDR2 are MDHEN and SYDVKM. The trim removed 9 bases at V and 10 bases at J, leaving 13 bases unmatched. This CDR3 is CARRTGKSQGAFF. For the CDR3, the DNA is TGTGCCAGACGGACAGGGAAGTCCCAGGGAGCTTTCTTT.

This clone appeared a few times. The chain couples TRBV7-3 to TRBJ1-1; perhaps TRBD1 as D (5 bases). The ends were cut back, 2 bases at V and 3 bases at J, with 13 bases in the middle. Germline V lookup: CDR1 SGHTA, CDR2 FQGTGA. This CDR3 has 15 residues. The CDR3 protein is CASSLSGPVDTEAFF. CDR3 bases: TGTGCCAGCAGCTTATCAGGGCCCGTGGACACTGAAGCTTTCTTT.

This chain links TRBV9 with TRBJ2-2; 10 bases map to TRBD2. This CDR3 spans 20 amino acids. Trimming removed 0 bases from V and 1 base from J; junction bases left unmatched: 12. From germline, CDR1 is SGDLS and CDR2 YYNGEE. CDR3 DNA: TGTGCCAGCAGCGTAGGCCCGTCTCTAGCGGGAGTGGGGAACACCGGGGAGCTGTTTTTT. Translated, it gives CASSVGPSLAGVGNTGELFF.

The V and J genes are TRBV29-1 and TRBJ2-3; the D is unclear. The CDR3 loop spans 12 amino acids. Germline V lookup: CDR1 SQVTM, CDR2 ANQGSEA. The V end lost 0 bases, the J end lost 6 bases, and 7 bases lay between the germline ends. The CDR3 sequence is CSVEESPDTQYF. The CDR3 bases are TGCAGCGTTGAAGAAAGCCCCGATACGCAGTATTTT.

The CDR3 loop reads CASSFGTGEKDTQYF. CDR3 bases: TGTGCCAGCAGCTTTGGGACAGGGGAAAAAGATACGCAGTATTTT. The chain combines TRBV5-8 with TRBJ2-3, with 10 bases aligning to TRBD1. The CDR3 is 15 amino acids. CDR1 and CDR2 (germline): SGHTS, YDEGEE. J was trimmed by 5 bases and V by 2 bases; bases with no gene match: 5.

The chain combines TRBV9 with TRBJ2-5; D perhaps matches TRBD1 (6 bases). V was trimmed by 4 bases and J by 2 bases, leaving 15 bases between them. Looked up from germline, CDR1 is SGDLS and CDR2 is YYNGEE. This CDR3 comprises 15 residues. CDR3 sequence (DNA): TGTGCCAGCAGCCAAGGACAGAACTTACAAGAGACCCAGTACTTC. Translated, it gives CASSQGQNLQETQYF.

This chain links TRBV27 with TRBJ2-7; 9 bases are a match to TRBD2. The CDR3 covers 15 residues. Germline loops: CDR1 MNHEY, CDR2 SMNVEV (reference sequence). V dropped 2 bases and J dropped 1; count of bases not matched to a gene: 3. Written as DNA, the CDR3 is TGTGCCAGCAGTTTAGGGGCGGGAGGGTCCTACGAGCAGTACTTC. It yields the protein CASSLGAGGSYEQYF.

The rearrangement links TRBV9 to TRBJ2-7; TRBD2 matches at 11 bases. Per germline, CDR1 SGDLS and CDR2 YYNGEE. There are 16 residues in the CDR3. V shed 0 bases and J 2 bases; nucleotides not matched to a gene: 4. CDR3 sequence: CASSVGGGLAAYEQYF. The CDR3 bases are TGTGCCAGCAGCGTAGGTGGGGGACTAGCGGCCTACGAGCAGTACTTC.

V gene TRBV5-4 combines with J gene TRBJ2-3, with 13 bases matching TRBD2. Germline-derived CDR1 and CDR2 are SGHNT and YYREEE (reference sequence). The CDR3 runs 16 residues. The trim removed 2 bases at V and 3 bases at J, leaving 3 bases unmatched. The CDR3 nucleotides read TGTGCCAGCAGCTTAAAGACTAGCGGGAGGACAGATACGCAGTATTTT. Protein sequence: CASSLKTSGRTDTQYF.

V usage is TRBV4-3 and J usage is TRBJ2-6; D remains ambiguous. The CDR3 has 19 residues. Trimming shortened V by 0 bases and J by 1 base, and 16 bases separated the two germline ends. Germline assignment: CDR1 LGHNA and CDR2 YSLEER. The CDR3 sequence is CASSQDFPSVLSGANVLTF. The CDR3 DNA sequence: TGCGCCAGCAGCCAAGATTTCCCGTCCGTCCTTTCTGGGGCCAACGTCCTGACTTTC.

This sequence joins TRBV9 and TRBJ2-5; D not resolved. Per the germline V gene, CDR1 is SGDLS and CDR2 is YYNGEE. V was shortened by 2 bases and J by 5 bases, with 10 bases between the two germline ends. This CDR3 is 13 amino acids long. This CDR3 is CASSVVDRETQYF. The CDR3 nucleotides read TGTGCCAGCAGCGTGGTAGATCGGGAGACCCAGTACTTC.

V gene TRBV19 combines with J gene TRBJ2-1; D remains unclear. The CDR3 spans 12 residues. CDR1 is LNHDA and CDR2 is SQIVND in the germline V gene (reference sequence). V was trimmed by 10 bases and J by 0 bases, leaving 7 bases between them. This chain's CDR3 is CATSFSYNEQFF. DNA of the CDR3: TGTGCCACCTCTTTCTCCTACAATGAGCAGTTCTTC. The variable domain in full, with the rest retrieved from reference TRBV19 and TRBJ2-1, is DGGITQSPKYLFRKEGQNVTLSCEQNLNHDAMYWYRQDPGQGLRLIYYSQIVNDFQKGDIAEGYSVSREKKESFPLTVTSAQKNPTAFYLCATSFSYNEQFFGPGTRLTVL.

The V call is TRBV11-2, the J call TRBJ2-3; no clear D gene. The CDR3 is 13 amino acids. The V end lost 10 bases, the J end lost 2 bases, and 13 bases lay between the germline ends. Germline V gene lookup returns CDR1 SGHAT and CDR2 FQNNGV. This chain's CDR3 is CATRRSDTDTQYF. Here the CDR3 DNA reads TGTGCCACCCGGCGGTCAGACACAGATACGCAGTATTTT.

This chain joins TRBV28 and TRBJ1-1; a weak D match, TRBD1 (6 bases). Trimming shortened V by 8 bases and J by 1 base, and 11 bases separated the two germline ends. The CDR3 consists of 13 residues. In germline, CDR1 is MDHEN, CDR2 SYDVKM. This chain's CDR3 is CASGDTKNTEAFF. Written as DNA, the CDR3 is TGTGCCAGCGGGGACACGAAGAACACTGAAGCTTTCTTT.

The genes are TRBV7-8 and TRBJ1-1; D is unresolved. The germline V gene encodes CDR1 SGHVS and CDR2 FQNEAQ. Between the trimmed V and J ends, which lost 2 bases and 0 bases, there was a span of 7 bases. The CDR3 consists of 14 residues. The CDR3 coding sequence is TGTGCCAGCAGCTTACAAGCCATGAACACTGAAGCTTTCTTT. Translating gives CASSLQAMNTEAFF. Variable domain in full (rest from reference TRBV7-8 and TRBJ1-1): GAGVSQSPRYKVAKRGQDVALRCDPISGHVSLFWYQQALGQGPEFLTYFQNEAQLDKSGLPSDRFFAERPEGSVSTLKIQRTQQEDSAVYLCASSLQAMNTEAFFGQGTRLTVV.

The chain uses TRBV29-1 and TRBJ2-1; 8 bases match TRBD1. The CDR3 is made up of 13 amino acids. Germline V gene data show CDR1 as SQVTM and CDR2 as ANQGSEA. V lost 8 bases to trimming and J lost 6 bases; unmatched junction nucleotides: 9. The CDR3, as DNA: TGCAGCTTCTGGACAGGGAAAGGCAATGAGCAGTTCTTC. Amino acids: CSFWTGKGNEQFF.

This rearrangement joins TRBV30 to TRBJ2-1; a possible D gene is TRBD1 (6 bases). This CDR3 is built from 13 residues. The V gene lost 5 bases and the J gene lost 4 bases, with 12 bases spanning the gap. Germline V gives CDR1 GTSNPN, CDR2 SVGIG (reference sequence). The CDR3 bases are TGTGCCTGGTTCGGGGACATTTACAATGAGCAGTTCTTC. As protein: CAWFGDIYNEQFF.

This clone showed up just once. The chain is built from TRBV4-1 and TRBJ2-1; TRBD2 matches 9 bases. CDR3 size: 15 residues. V gave up 0 bases and J gave up 9 bases; unmatched junction bases: 6. From germline, CDR1 is MGHRA and CDR2 YSYEKL. DNA of the CDR3: TGCGCCAGCAGCCAAGATGGGACTAGCTATAGTGAGCAGTTCTTC. Its protein is CASSQDGTSYSEQFF.

This chain joins TRBV4-3 and TRBJ2-3; 7 bases agree with TRBD2. This CDR3 contains 17 residues. V dropped 4 bases and J dropped 2; count of bases not matched to a gene: 12. From germline, CDR1 is LGHNA and CDR2 YSLEER. This CDR3 is CASSPLPGLPFTDTQYF. The CDR3 nucleotides read TGCGCCAGCAGCCCCTTACCGGGACTACCATTCACAGATACGCAGTATTTT.

As to this clone: The same CDR3 can be traced to other DNA sequences in this sample. The chain links TRBV9 to TRBJ2-5; the D gene is possibly TRBD2 (5 bases). The CDR3 is made up of 12 amino acids. Germline V gene sequence: CDR1 SGDLS, CDR2 YYNGEE. The V gene lost 3 bases and the J gene lost 5 bases, with 8 bases spanning the gap. CDR3 nucleotides: TGTGCCAGCAGCGCAAGAGGGGAGACCCAGTACTTC. Its protein product is CASSARGETQYF.

The chain recombines TRBV7-6 with TRBJ2-3, with 12 bases identical to TRBD2. V lost 4 bases to trimming and J lost 6 bases; unmatched junction nucleotides: 5. Germline V lookup: CDR1 SGHVS, CDR2 FNYEAQ. This CDR3 comprises 15 residues. The CDR3 DNA follows: TGTGCCAGCAGCTACCTAGCGGGAGGGTGGGATACGCAGTATTTT. Translated, it gives CASSYLAGGWDTQYF.

The chain is built from TRBV5-1 and TRBJ2-1, with 7 bases aligning to TRBD2. Germline values: CDR1 SGHRS, CDR2 YFSETQ. The CDR3 runs 17 residues. V was clipped by 0 bases and J by 4 bases; unmatched bases: 10. The CDR3 loop is CASSLALGAGVYNEQFF. DNA for the CDR3: TGCGCCAGCAGCTTGGCCCTCGGGGCGGGAGTGTACAATGAGCAGTTCTTC.

The genes are TRBV29-1 and TRBJ1-2; 8 bases map to TRBD1. CDR1 and CDR2 (germline): SQVTM, ANQGSEA. The CDR3 has 12 residues. V was pared by 7 bases and J by 7 bases, with 8 bases of the junction left unmatched. The CDR3 loop reads CSGVTGELGYTF. The DNA of the CDR3 is TGCAGCGGTGTGACAGGGGAGCTTGGCTACACCTTC. Supplemented by reference TRBV29-1 and TRBJ1-2, the full variable domain reads SAVISQKPSRDICQRGTSLTIQCQVDSQVTMMFWYRQQPGQSLTLIATANQGSEATYESGFVIDKFPISRPNLTFSTLTVSNMSPEDSSIYLCSGVTGELGYTFGSGTRLTVV.

V usage is TRBV7-2 and J usage is TRBJ1-2, with D possibly matching TRBD1 (6 bases). Trimming removed 1 base from V and 8 bases from J, with 8 bases in between. CDR1 is SGHTA, CDR2 FQGNSA, per germline. CDR3 length equals 12 residues. CDR3 in amino acids: CASSLDTGGYTF. CDR3 nucleotide sequence: TGTGCCAGCAGCTTAGATACAGGGGGCTACACCTTC. Full variable domain (outside the CDR3, taken from reference TRBV7-2 and TRBJ1-2): GAGVSQSPSNKVTEKGKDVELRCDPISGHTALYWYRQSLGQGLEFLIYFQGNSAPDKSGLPSDRFSAERTGGSVSTLTIQRTQQEDSAVYLCASSLDTGGYTFGSGTRLTVV.

The DNA of the CDR3 is TGCAGCGTTGACAGCGGGTTCTCCTACGAGCAGTACTTC. Translated: CSVDSGFSYEQYF. The V call is TRBV29-1, the J call TRBJ2-7; a weak D match, TRBD2 (6 bases). The V end lost 3 bases, the J end lost 0 bases, and 9 bases lay between the germline ends. This CDR3 comprises 13 residues. From germline, CDR1 is SQVTM and CDR2 ANQGSEA.